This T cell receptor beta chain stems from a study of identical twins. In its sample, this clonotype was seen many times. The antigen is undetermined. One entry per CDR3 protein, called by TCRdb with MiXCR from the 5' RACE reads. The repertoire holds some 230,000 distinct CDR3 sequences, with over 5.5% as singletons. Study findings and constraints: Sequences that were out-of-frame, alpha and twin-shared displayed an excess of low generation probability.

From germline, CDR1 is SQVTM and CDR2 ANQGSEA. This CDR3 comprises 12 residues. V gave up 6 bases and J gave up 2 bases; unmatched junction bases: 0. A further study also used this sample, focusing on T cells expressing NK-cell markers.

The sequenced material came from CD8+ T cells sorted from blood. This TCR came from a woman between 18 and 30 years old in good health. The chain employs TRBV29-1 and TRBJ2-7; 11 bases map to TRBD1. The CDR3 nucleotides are TGCAGCGTGGGACAGGGGGCCTACGAGCAGTACTTC. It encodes CSVGQGAYEQYF.